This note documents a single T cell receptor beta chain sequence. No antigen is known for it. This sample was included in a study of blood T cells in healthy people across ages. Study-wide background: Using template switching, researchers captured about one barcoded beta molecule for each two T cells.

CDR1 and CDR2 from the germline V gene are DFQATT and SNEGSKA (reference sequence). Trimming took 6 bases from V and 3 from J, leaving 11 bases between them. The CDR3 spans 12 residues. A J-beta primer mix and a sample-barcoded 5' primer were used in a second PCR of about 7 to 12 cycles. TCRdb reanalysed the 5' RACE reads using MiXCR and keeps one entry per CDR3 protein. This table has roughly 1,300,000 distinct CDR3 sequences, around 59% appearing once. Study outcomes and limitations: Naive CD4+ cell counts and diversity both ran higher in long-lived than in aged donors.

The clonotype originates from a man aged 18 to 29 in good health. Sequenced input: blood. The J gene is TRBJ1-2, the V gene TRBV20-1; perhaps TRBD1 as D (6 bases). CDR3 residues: CSARTAYYGYTF. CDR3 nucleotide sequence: TGCAGTGCAAGGACAGCCTACTATGGCTACACCTTC.